This TCR beta chain stems from a study of blood T cell repertoires in COVID-19. Looking at the study overall: Material from acute and convalescent COVID-19 was sourced from the United States, Italy and Spain. The cDNA or gDNA used as material had been derived from T cells, B-cell-depleted T cells, or PBMCs.

The trim removed 3 bases at V and 0 bases at J, leaving 5 bases unmatched. The CDR3 spans 15 residues. CDR1 and CDR2 from the germline V gene are LGHNA and YSLEER. The sample holds one count of this clone. Authors' methods: By means of reference gene primer amplification, nucleated cell counts were estimated. Measured with immunoSEQ multiplex PCR; TCRdb has only the in-frame clones, and not every one. D and trimming were read from the DNA, whereas the V and J calls and clone size are those reported in that table. Of some 36,000 clones in the sample, roughly 90% are singletons; the top ten hold roughly two fifths.

The TCR was taken from a man aged 60 to 75 with active or convalescent COVID-19. The V gene is TRBV4-3, the J gene TRBJ2-7, with 7 nucleotides matching TRBD2. Specimen: peripheral blood. CDR3: CASSQVPSGSYEQYF. The CDR3 DNA is TGCGCCAGCAGCCAGGTCCCTAGCGGCTCCTACGAGCAGTACTTC.